This TCR beta chain comes out of a study of T cell responses to AZD1222 COVID-19 vaccine. General study results and limits: All repertoire sampling was performed exclusively after the peak T cell response. Clonal diversity was possibly underestimated, and the donors were mostly white British, with more females. Among spike-specific TCRs, nearly half reportedly target unmutated variant regions.

Some clones are missing from TCRdb's copy, which holds only in-frame ones; the method was immunoSEQ multiplex PCR. The sample lists 150,000 or so clones, around nine tenths seen once, with approximately 7.2% in the top ten. Worth noting for this clone: Its target is unknown.

The receptor comes from an adult who had recovered from COVID-19. The sample in question was peripheral blood, obtained after recovery from COVID-19.

CDR3 DNA: TGTGCCAGCAGCCCAGGGGGGGGCAATGAGCAGTTCTTC. Encoded protein: CASSPGGGNEQFF. The rearrangement uses TRBV7-3 and TRBJ2-1, with D perhaps being TRBD1 or TRBD2 (7 bases each). V lost 5 bases, J lost 6 bases, and 11 bases lay in between. The germline V gene has CDR1 SGHTA and CDR2 FQGTGA. The CDR3 length is 13 residues.